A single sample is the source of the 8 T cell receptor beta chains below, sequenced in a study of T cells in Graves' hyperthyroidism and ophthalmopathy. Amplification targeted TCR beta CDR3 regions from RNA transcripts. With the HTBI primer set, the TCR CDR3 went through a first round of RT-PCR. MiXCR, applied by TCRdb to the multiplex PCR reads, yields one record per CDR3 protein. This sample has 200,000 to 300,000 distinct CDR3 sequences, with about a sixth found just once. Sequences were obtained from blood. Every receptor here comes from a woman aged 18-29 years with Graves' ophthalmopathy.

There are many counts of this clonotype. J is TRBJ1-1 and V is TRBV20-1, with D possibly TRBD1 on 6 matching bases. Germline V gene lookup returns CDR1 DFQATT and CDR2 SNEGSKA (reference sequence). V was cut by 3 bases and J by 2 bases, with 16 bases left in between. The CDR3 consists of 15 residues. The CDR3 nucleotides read TGCAGTGCTAGCCTGGACAGCTATCAAAACACTGAAGCTTTCTTT. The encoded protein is CSASLDSYQNTEAFF.

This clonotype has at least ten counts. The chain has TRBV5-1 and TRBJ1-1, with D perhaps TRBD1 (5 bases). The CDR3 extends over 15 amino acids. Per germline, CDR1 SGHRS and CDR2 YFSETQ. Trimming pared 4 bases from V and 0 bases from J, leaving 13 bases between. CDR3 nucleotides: TGCGCCAGCAGCGACCAGGCGGGGCTGAACACTGAAGCTTTCTTT. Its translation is CASSDQAGLNTEAFF.

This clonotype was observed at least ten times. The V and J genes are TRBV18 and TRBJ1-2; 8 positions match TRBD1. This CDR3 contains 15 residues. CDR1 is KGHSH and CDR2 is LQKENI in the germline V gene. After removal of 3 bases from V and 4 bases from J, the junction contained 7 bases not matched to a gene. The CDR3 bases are TGTGCCAGCTCACCGAAAGGACAGGGCGGCTATGGCTACACCTTC. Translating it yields CASSPKGQGGYGYTF.

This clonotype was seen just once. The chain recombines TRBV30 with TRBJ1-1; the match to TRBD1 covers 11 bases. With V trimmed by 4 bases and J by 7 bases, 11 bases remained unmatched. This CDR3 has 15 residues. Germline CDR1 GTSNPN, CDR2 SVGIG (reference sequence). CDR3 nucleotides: TGTGCCTGGACCCCTAGTCCCGGGACAGGGGGTGAAGCTTTCTTT. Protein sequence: CAWTPSPGTGGEAFF.

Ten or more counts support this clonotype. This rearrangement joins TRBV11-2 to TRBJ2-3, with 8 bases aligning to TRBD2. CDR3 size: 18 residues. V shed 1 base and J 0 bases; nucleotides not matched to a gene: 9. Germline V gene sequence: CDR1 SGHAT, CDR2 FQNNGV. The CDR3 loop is CASSLALAGSSSTDTQYF. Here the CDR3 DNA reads TGTGCCAGCAGCTTAGCATTAGCGGGAAGCTCTAGCACAGATACGCAGTATTTT.

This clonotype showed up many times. The CDR3 sequence is CASSLLAGVPDTQYF. The CDR3, as DNA: TGTGCCAGCAGCTTACTAGCGGGAGTACCAGATACGCAGTATTTT. The chain couples TRBV7-9 to TRBJ2-3, with 10 bases identical to TRBD2. Germline V gives CDR1 SEHNR, CDR2 FQNEAQ (reference sequence). The ends lost 2 bases at V and 4 bases at J; junction bases unmatched: 3. The CDR3 loop spans 15 amino acids. The full variable domain, its missing parts supplied by reference TRBV7-9 and TRBJ2-3, is DTGVSQNPRHKITKRGQNVTFRCDPISEHNRLYWYRQTLGQGPEFLTYFQNEAQLEKSRLLSDRFSAERPKGSFSTLEIQRTEQGDSAMYLCASSLLAGVPDTQYFGPGTRLTVL.

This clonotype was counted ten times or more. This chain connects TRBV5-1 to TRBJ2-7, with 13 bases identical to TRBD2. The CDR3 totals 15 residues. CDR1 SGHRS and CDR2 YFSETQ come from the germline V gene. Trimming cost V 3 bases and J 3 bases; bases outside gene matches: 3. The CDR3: CASSWGLAGRYEQYF. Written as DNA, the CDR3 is TGCGCCAGCAGCTGGGGACTAGCGGGACGCTACGAGCAGTACTTC.

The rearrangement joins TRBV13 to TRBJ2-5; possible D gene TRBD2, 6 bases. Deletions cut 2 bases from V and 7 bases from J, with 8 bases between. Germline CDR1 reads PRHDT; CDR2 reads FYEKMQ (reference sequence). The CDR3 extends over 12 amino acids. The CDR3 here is CASSLRRGTQYF. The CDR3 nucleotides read TGTGCCAGCAGCTTAAGGAGGGGGACCCAGTACTTC.